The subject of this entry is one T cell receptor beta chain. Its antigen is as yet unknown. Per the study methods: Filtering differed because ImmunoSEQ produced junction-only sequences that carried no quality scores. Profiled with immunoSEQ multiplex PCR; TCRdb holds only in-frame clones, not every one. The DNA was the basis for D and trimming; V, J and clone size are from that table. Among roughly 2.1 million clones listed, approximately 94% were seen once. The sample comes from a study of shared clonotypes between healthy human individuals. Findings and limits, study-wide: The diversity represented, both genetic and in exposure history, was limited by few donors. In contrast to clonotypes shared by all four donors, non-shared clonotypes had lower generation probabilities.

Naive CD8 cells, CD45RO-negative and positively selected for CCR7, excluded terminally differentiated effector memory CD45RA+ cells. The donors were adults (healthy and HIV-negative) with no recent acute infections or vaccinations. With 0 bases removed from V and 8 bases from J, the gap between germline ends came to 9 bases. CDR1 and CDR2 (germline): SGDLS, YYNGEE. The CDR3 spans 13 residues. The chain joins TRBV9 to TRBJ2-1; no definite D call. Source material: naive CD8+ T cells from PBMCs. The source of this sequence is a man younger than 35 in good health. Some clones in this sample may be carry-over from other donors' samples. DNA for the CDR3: TGTGCCAGCAGCGTAGTTTCCGGCTATGAGCAGTTCTTC. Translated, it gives CASSVVSGYEQFF.